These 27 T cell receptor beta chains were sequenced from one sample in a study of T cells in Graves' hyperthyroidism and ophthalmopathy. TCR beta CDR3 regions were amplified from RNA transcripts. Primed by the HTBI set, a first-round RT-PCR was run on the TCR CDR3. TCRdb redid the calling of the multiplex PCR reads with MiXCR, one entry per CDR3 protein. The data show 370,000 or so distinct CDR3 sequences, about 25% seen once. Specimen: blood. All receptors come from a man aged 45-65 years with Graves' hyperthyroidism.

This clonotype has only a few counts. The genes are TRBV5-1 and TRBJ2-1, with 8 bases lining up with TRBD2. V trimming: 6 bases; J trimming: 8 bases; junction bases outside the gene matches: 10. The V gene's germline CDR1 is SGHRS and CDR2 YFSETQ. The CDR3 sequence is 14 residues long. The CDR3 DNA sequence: TGCGCCAGCAAGGGACTAGGCATGGGGTATGAGCAGTTCTTC. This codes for CASKGLGMGYEQFF. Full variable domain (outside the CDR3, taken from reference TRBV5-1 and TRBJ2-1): KAGVTQTPRYLIKTRGQQVTLSCSPISGHRSVSWYQQTPGQGLQFLFEYFSETQRNKGNFPGRFSGRQFSNSRSEMNVSTLELGDSALYLCASKGLGMGYEQFFGPGTRLTVL.

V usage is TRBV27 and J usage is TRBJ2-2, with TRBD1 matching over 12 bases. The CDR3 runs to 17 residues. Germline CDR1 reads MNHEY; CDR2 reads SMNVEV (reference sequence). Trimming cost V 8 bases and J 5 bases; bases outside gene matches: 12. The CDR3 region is CASGTTRDRGHTGELFF. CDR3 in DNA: TGTGCCAGCGGAACTACAAGGGACAGGGGGCATACCGGGGAGCTGTTTTTT.

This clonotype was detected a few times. CDR3 sequence (DNA): TGCAGTGCTAGAGAAGCCGGGACCCAAAATGAGCAGTTCTTC. As protein: CSAREAGTQNEQFF. The chain links TRBV20-1 to TRBJ2-1, with D perhaps assigned TRBD1 or TRBD2 (5 bases each). CDR1 and CDR2 (germline): DFQATT, SNEGSKA (reference sequence). V was pared by 0 bases and J by 7 bases, with 13 bases between. This CDR3 spans 14 amino acids.

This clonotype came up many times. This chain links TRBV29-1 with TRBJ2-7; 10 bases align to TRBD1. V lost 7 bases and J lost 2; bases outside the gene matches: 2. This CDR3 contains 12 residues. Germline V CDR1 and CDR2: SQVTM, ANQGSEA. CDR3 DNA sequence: TGCAGCGGGGGACAGGGGACCTACGAGCAGTACTTC. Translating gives CSGGQGTYEQYF.

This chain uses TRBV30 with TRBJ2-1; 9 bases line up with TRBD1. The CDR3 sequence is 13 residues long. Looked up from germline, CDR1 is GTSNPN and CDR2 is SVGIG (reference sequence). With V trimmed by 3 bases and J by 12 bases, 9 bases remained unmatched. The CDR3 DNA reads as TGTGCCTGGAGGGGAGACAGGGGGTACCCGCAGTTCTTC. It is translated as CAWRGDRGYPQFF. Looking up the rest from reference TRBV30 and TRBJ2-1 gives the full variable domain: SQTIHQWPATLVQPVGSPLSLECTVEGTSNPNLYWYRQAAGRGLQLLFYSVGIGQISSEVPQNLSASRPQDRQFILSSKKLLLSDSGFYLCAWRGDRGYPQFFGPGTRLTVL.

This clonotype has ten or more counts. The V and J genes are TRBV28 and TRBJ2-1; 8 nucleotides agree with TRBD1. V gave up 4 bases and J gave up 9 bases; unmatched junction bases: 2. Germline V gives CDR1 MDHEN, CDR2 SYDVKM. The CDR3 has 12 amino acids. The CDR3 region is CASSSGGGEQFF. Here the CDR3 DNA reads TGTGCCAGCAGTTCAGGGGGCGGTGAGCAGTTCTTC.

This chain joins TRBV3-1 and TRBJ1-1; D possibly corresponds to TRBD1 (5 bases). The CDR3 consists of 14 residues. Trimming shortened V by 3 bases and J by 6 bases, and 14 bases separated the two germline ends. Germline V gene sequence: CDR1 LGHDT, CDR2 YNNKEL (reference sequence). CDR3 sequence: CASSQRTIRAEAFF. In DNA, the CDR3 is TGTGCCAGCAGCCAGAGGACAATCAGAGCTGAAGCTTTCTTT.

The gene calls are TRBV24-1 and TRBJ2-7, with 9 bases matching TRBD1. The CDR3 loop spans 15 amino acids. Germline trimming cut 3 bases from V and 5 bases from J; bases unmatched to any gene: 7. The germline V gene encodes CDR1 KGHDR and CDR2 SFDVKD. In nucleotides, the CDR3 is TGTGCCACCAGTGATGGGGGACAGGGTATCCACGAGCAGTACTTC. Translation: CATSDGGQGIHEQYF.

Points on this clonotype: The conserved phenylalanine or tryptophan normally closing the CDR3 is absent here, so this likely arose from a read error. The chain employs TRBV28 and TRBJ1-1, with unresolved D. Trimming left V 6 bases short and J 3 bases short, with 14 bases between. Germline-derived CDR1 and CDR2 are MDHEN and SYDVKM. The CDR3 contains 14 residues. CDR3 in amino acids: CASRETGLHTEAFL. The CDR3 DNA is TGTGCCAGCAGAGAAACGGGCCTACACACTGAAGCTTTCCTT.

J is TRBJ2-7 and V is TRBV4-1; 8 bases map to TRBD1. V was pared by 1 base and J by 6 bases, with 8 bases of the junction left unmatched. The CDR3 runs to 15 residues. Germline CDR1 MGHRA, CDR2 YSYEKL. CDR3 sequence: CASSQAVRGLFEQYF. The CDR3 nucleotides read TGCGCCAGCAGCCAAGCTGTCAGGGGGCTCTTCGAGCAGTACTTC.

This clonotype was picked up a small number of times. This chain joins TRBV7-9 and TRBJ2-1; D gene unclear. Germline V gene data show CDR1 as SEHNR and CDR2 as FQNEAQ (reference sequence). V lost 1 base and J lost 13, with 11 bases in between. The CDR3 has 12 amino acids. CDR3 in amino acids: CASSLESLPQFF. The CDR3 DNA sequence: TGTGCCAGCAGCTTAGAGAGCCTCCCTCAGTTCTTC.

This CDR3 reads CATSAQGVGNQPQHF. The CDR3 DNA reads as TGTGCCACCAGTGCTCAAGGGGTGGGCAATCAGCCCCAGCATTTT. The chain uses TRBV24-1 and TRBJ1-5; possible D gene TRBD1, 5 bases. Germline CDR1 reads KGHDR; CDR2 reads SFDVKD. There are 15 residues in the CDR3. V lost 5 bases and J 2 bases, leaving 12 bases between the germline ends.

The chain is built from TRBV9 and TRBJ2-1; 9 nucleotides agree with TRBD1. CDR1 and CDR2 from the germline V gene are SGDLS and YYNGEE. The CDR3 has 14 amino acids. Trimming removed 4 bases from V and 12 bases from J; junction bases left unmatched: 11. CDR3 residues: CASSSTTGGTWQFF. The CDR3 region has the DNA TGTGCCAGCAGCTCCACCACAGGGGGCACGTGGCAGTTCTTC.

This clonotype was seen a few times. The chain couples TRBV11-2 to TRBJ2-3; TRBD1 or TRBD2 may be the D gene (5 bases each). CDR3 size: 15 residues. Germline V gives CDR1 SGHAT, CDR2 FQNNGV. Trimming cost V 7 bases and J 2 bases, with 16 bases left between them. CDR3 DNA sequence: TGTGCCAGCAACGGGGTGGACACCTACACAGATACGCAGTATTTT. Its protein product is CASNGVDTYTDTQYF. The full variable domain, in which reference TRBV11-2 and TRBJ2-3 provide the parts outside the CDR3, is EAGVAQSPRYKIIEKRQSVAFWCNPISGHATLYWYQQILGQGPKLLIQFQNNGVVDDSQLPKDRFSAERLKGVDSTLKIQPAKLEDSAVYLCASNGVDTYTDTQYFGPGTRLTVL.

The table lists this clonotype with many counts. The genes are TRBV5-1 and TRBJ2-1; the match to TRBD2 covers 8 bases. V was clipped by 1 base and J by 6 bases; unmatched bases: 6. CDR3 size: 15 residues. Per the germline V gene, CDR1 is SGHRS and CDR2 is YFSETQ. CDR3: CASSLLSGSGNEQFF. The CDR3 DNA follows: TGCGCCAGCAGCTTGCTGAGCGGGAGTGGCAATGAGCAGTTCTTC.

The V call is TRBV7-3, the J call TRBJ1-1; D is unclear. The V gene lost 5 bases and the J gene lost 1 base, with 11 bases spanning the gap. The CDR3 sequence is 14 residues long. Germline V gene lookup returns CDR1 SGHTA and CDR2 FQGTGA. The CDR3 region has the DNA TGTGCCAGCAGCGTAGTACGGGAGAACACTGAAGCTTTCTTT. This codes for CASSVVRENTEAFF.

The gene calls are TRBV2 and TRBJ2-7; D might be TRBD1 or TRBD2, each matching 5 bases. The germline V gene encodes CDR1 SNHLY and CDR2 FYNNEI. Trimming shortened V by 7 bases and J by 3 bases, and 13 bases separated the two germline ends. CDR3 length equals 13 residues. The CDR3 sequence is CASTGPGSYEQYF. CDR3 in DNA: TGTGCCAGCACGGGACCAGGGAGCTACGAGCAGTACTTC.

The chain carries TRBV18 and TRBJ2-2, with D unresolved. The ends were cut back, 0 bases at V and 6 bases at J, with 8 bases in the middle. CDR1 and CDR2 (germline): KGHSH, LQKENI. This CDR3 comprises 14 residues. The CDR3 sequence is CASSPPSVPGELFF. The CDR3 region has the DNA TGTGCCAGCTCACCACCGTCTGTACCCGGGGAGCTGTTTTTT.

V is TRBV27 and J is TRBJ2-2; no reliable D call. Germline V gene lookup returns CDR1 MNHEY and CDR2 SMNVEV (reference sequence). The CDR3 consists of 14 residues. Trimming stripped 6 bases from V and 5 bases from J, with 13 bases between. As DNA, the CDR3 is TGTGCCAGCAGCGCCCAAGCGAGTACCGGGGAGCTGTTTTTT. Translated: CASSAQASTGELFF.

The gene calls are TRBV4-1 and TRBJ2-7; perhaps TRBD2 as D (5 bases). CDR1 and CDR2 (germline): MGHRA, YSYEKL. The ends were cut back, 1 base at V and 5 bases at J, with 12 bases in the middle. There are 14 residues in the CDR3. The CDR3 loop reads CASSQGGPLHEQYF. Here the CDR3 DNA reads TGCGCCAGCAGCCAAGGAGGGCCCCTCCACGAGCAGTACTTC.

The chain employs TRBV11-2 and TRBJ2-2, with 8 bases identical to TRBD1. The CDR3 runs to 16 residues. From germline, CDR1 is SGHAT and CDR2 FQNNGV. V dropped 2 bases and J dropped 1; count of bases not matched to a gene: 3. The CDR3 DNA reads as TGTGCCAGCAGCTTACCGGGACAGGAGAACACCGGGGAGCTGTTTTTT. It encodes CASSLPGQENTGELFF. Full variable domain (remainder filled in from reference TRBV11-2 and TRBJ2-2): EAGVAQSPRYKIIEKRQSVAFWCNPISGHATLYWYQQILGQGPKLLIQFQNNGVVDDSQLPKDRFSAERLKGVDSTLKIQPAKLEDSAVYLCASSLPGQENTGELFFGEGSRLTVL.

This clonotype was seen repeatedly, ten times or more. For the CDR3, the DNA is TGTGCCAGCAGGCGACCGGGACAGGGGACAGATACGCAGTATTTT. Its protein product is CASRRPGQGTDTQYF. The rearrangement joins TRBV11-2 to TRBJ2-3, with 10 bases aligning to TRBD1. There are 15 residues in the CDR3. V dropped 6 bases and J dropped 3; count of bases not matched to a gene: 6. Germline lookup yields CDR1 SGHAT and CDR2 FQNNGV.

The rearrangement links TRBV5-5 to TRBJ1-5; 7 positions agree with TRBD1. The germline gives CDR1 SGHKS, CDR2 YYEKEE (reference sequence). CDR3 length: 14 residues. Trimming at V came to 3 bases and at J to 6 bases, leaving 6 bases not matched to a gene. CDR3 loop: CASSSSGTVQPQHF. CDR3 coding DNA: TGTGCCAGCAGCTCTTCCGGGACAGTTCAGCCCCAGCATTTT.

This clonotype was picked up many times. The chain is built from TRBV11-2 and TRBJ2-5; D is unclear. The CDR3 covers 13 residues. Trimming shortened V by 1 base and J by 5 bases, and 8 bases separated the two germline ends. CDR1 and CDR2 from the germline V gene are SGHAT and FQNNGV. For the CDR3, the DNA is TGTGCCAGCAGCTTAGTACAGTGGGAGACCCAGTACTTC. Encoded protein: CASSLVQWETQYF. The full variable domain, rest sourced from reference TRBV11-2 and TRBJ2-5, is EAGVAQSPRYKIIEKRQSVAFWCNPISGHATLYWYQQILGQGPKLLIQFQNNGVVDDSQLPKDRFSAERLKGVDSTLKIQPAKLEDSAVYLCASSLVQWETQYFGPGTRLLVL.

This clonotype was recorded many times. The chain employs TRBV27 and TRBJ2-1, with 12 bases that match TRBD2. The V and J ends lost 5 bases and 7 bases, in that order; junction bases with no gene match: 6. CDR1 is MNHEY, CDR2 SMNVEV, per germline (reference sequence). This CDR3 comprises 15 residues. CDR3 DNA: TGTGCCAGCAGTAAAACTAGCGGGAGGATGAATGAGCAGTTCTTC. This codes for CASSKTSGRMNEQFF.

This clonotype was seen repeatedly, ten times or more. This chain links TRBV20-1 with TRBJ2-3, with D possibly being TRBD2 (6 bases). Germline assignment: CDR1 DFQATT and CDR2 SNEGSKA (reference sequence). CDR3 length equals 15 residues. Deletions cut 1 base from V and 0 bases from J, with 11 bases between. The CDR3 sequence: CSARVPLASTDTQYF. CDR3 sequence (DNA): TGCAGTGCTAGAGTTCCACTAGCTAGCACAGATACGCAGTATTTT.

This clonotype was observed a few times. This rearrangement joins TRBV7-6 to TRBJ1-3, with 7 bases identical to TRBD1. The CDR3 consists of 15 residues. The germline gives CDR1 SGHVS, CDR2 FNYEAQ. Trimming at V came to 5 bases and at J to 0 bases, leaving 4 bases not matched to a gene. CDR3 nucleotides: TGTGCCAGCAGCACCGGGACAGCCTCTGGAAACACCATATATTTT. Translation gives CASSTGTASGNTIYF. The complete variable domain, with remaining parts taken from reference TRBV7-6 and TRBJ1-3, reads GAGVSQSPRYKVTKRGQDVALRCDPISGHVSLYWYRQALGQGPEFLTYFNYEAQQDKSGLPNDRFSAERPEGSISTLTIQRTEQRDSAMYRCASSTGTASGNTIYFGEGSWLTVV.